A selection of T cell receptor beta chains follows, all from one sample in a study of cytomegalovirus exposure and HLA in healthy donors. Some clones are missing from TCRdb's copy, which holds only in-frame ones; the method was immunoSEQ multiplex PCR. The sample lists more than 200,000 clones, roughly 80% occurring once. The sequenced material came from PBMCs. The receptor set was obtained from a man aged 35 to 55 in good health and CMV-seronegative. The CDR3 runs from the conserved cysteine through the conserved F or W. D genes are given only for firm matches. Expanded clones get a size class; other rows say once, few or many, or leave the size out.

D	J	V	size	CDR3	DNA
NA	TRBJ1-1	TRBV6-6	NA	CASSAGMRTEAFF	TGTGCCAGCAGTGCAGGGATGAGGACTGAAGCTTTCTTT
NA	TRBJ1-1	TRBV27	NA	CASGSNREKAFF	TGTGCCAGCGGATCGAACAGGGAAAAAGCTTTCTTT
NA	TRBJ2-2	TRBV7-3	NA	CASSSQGWTANTGELFF	TGTGCCAGCAGCTCCCAGGGATGGACCGCGAACACCGGGGAGCTGTTTTTT
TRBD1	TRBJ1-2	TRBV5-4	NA	CASSLNGQGHSYGYTF	TGTGCCAGCAGCCTAAATGGACAGGGACACTCCTATGGCTACACCTTC
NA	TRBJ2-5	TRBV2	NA	CASSENRVGETQYF	TGTGCCAGCAGTGAAAACAGGGTTGGAGAGACCCAGTACTTC
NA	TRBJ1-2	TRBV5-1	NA	CASSLRKQGSPSYGYTF	TGCGCCAGCAGCCTCCGTAAACAGGGATCCCCTAGCTATGGCTACACCTTC
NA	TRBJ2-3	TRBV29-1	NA	CSAKRADTQYF	TGCAGCGCAAAGCGGGCAGATACGCAGTATTTT
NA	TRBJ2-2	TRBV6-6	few	CASSFGLNTGELFF	TGTGCCAGCAGTTTCGGACTAAACACCGGGGAGCTGTTTTTT
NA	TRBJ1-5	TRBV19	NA	CASSTGGGRFQPQHF	TGTGCCAGTAGCACTGGGGGGGGGCGATTTCAGCCCCAGCATTTT
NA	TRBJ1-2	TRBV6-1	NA	CASSEIHPLSRGYTF	TGTGCCAGCAGTGAAATTCACCCCCTTAGTCGTGGCTACACCTTC
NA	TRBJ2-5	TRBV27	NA	CASSSYLVGAGETQYF	TGTGCCAGCAGTTCATATCTGGTGGGGGCTGGAGAGACCCAGTACTTC
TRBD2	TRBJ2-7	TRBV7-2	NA	CASSLGTSGSGQYF	TGTGCCAGCAGCTTGGGGACTAGCGGGAGCGGGCAGTACTTC
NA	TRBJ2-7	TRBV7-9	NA	CASSFRAYEQYF	TGTGCCAGCAGCTTCCGAGCCTACGAGCAGTACTTC
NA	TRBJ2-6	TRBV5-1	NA	CASSLAAGEANVLTF	TGCGCCAGCAGCTTGGCGGCAGGGGAAGCCAACGTCCTGACTTTC
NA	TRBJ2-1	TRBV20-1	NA	CSAPPRQEQFF	TGCAGTGCCCCCCCTCGTCAGGAGCAGTTCTTC
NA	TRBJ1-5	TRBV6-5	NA	CASSPSGGGQPQHF	TGTGCCAGCAGCCCCTCGGGGGGGGGACAGCCCCAGCATTTT
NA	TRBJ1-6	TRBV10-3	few	CAISRTNKNSPLHF	TGTGCCATCAGTCGGACAAACAAGAATTCACCCCTCCACTTT
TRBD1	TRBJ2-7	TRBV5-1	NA	CASSVDRGPLYEQYF	TGCGCCAGCAGCGTGGACAGGGGCCCTCTCTACGAGCAGTACTTC
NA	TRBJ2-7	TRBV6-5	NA	CASSYSSSTYEQYF	TGTGCCAGCAGTTACTCATCCAGTACCTACGAGCAGTACTTC
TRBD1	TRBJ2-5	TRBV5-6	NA	CASSFRDRLTQETQYF	TGTGCCAGCAGCTTCAGGGACAGACTTACCCAAGAGACCCAGTACTTC
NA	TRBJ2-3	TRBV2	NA	CASRNWETDTQYF	TGTGCCAGCAGGAATTGGGAGACAGATACGCAGTATTTT
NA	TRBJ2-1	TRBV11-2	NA	CASSLAGGTYNEQFF	TGTGCCAGCAGCTTAGCGGGGGGCACATACAATGAGCAGTTCTTC
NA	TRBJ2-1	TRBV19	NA	CASSPWEPVNNEQFF	TGTGCCAGTAGTCCGTGGGAGCCCGTTAACAATGAGCAGTTCTTC
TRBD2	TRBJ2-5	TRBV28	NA	CASNSLAPQETQYF	TGTGCCAGCAACTCACTAGCGCCCCAAGAGACCCAGTACTTC
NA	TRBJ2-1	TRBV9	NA	CASSGLTYNEQFF	TGTGCCAGCAGCGGGCTGACCTACAATGAGCAGTTCTTC
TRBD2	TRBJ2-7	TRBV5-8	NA	CATFQGNGLAGYEQYF	TGTGCCACCTTCCAGGGAAACGGGCTAGCGGGCTACGAGCAGTACTTC
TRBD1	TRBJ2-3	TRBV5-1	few	CASSDGPDRGGDTQYF	TGCGCCAGCAGCGACGGCCCCGACAGGGGAGGCGATACGCAGTATTTT
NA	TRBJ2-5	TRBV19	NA	CASSIVQGSQETQYF	TGTGCCAGTAGTATAGTGCAGGGCAGCCAAGAGACCCAGTACTTC
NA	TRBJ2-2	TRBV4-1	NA	CASSQLSGQGGTGELFF	TGCGCCAGCAGCCAACTGTCGGGGCAGGGAGGCACCGGGGAGCTGTTTTTT
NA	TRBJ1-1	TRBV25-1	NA	CASSEYLGTEAFF	TGTGCCAGCAGTGAATATTTGGGGACAGAAGCTTTCTTT
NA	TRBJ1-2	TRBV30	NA	CAWGTTGNGYTF	TGTGCCTGGGGCACCACAGGGAATGGCTACACCTTC
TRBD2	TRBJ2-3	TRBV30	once	CAWSSLAGLDTQYF	TGTGCCTGGAGCAGCCTAGCGGGATTAGATACGCAGTATTTT
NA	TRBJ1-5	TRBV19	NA	CASSSQEVIAPQHF	TGTGCCAGTAGTAGCCAGGAGGTGATCGCGCCCCAGCATTTT
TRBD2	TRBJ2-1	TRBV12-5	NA	CASGLLTPSGARYNEQFF	TGTGCTAGTGGTTTGCTCACCCCAAGCGGGGCCCGATACAATGAGCAGTTCTTC
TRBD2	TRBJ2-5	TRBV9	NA	CASSAGLAGVLETQYF	TGTGCCAGCAGCGCCGGACTAGCGGGAGTCCTAGAGACCCAGTACTTC
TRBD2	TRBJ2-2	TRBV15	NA	CATSRDVGLVSGELFF	TGTGCCACCAGCAGAGATGTGGGACTAGTATCCGGGGAGCTGTTTTTT
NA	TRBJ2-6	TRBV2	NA	CASSEHPGPGANVLTF	TGTGCCAGCAGTGAACATCCGGGTCCCGGGGCCAACGTCCTGACTTTC
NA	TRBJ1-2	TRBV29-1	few	CSVRGEANYGYTF	TGCAGCGTTAGAGGGGAGGCTAACTATGGCTACACCTTC
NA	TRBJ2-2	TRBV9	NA	CASSVLPPTGRKTGELFF	TGTGCCAGCAGCGTTCTCCCCCCCACGGGGAGAAAGACCGGGGAGCTGTTTTTT
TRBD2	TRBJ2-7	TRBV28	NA	CASTKGTSATYEQYF	TGTGCCAGCACCAAAGGAACTAGCGCGACCTACGAGCAGTACTTC
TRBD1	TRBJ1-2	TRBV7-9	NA	CASSSVNDRDGYTF	TGTGCCAGCAGCTCAGTAAACGACAGGGATGGCTACACCTTC
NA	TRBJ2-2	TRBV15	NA	CATVSGLKDGELFF	TGTGCCACCGTGAGCGGGTTGAAGGACGGGGAGCTGTTTTTT
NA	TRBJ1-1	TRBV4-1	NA	CASSQERLVTEAFF	TGCGCCAGCAGCCAAGAGAGATTAGTCACTGAAGCTTTCTTT
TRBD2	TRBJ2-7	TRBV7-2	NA	CASSKSPGGTYEQYF	TGTGCCAGCAGCAAAAGCCCGGGAGGCACCTACGAGCAGTACTTC
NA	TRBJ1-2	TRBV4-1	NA	CASSRPEGGNYGYTF	TGCGCCAGCAGCCGTCCTGAGGGCGGAAACTATGGCTACACCTTC
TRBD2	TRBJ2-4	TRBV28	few	CGVAAGGAINIQYF	TGTGGGGTAGCGGCGGGAGGGGCGATAAACATTCAGTACTTC
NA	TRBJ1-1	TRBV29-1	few	CSVEVSRQGGTEAFF	TGCAGCGTTGAAGTGAGTCGGCAGGGTGGTACTGAAGCTTTCTTT
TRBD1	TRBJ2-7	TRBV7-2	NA	CASSQGQESSYEQYF	TGTGCCAGCAGCCAGGGACAGGAATCCTCCTACGAGCAGTACTTC
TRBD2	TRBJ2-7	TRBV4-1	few	CASSQGTSASYEQYF	TGCGCCAGCAGCCAAGGGACTAGCGCCTCCTACGAGCAGTACTTC
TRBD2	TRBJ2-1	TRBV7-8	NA	CASSFIRGGSSYNEQFF	TGTGCCAGCAGCTTTATTCGAGGCGGGAGCTCCTACAATGAGCAGTTCTTC
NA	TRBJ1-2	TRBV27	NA	CASSFRGNYGYTF	TGTGCCAGCAGTTTTCGGGGGAACTATGGCTACACCTTC
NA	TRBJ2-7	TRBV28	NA	CASSVHYEQYF	TGTGCCAGCAGTGTACATTACGAGCAGTACTTC
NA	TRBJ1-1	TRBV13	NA	CASSLGTYTEAFF	TGTGCCAGCAGCTTAGGGACATACACTGAAGCTTTCTTT
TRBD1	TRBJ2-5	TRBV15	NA	CATRPGQGKETQYF	TGTGCCACCAGGCCGGGACAGGGAAAAGAGACCCAGTACTTC
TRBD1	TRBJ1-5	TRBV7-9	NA	CASSSGQVNQPQHF	TGTGCCAGCAGCTCGGGACAGGTTAATCAGCCCCAGCATTTT
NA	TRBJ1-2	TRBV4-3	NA	CASSQGTDSFYGYTF	TGCGCCAGCAGCCAAGGGACAGATTCTTTCTATGGCTACACCTTC
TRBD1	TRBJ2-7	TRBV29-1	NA	CSVPPGTGDYEQYF	TGCAGCGTTCCTCCCGGGACAGGGGACTACGAGCAGTACTTC
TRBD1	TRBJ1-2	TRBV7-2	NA	CASSSQTGGAYGYTF	TGTGCCAGCAGCTCACAAACAGGGGGCGCGTATGGCTACACCTTC